This T cell receptor beta chain was obtained from a study of T cell repertoires in cytomegalovirus infection. In the study overall: TCR beta signatures that were public indicated CMV infection and matching HLA type. Study findings and constraints: HLA-C-restricted CMV-specific TCR beta clonotypes prevailed in the ex vivo response.

In TCRdb, the reads were re-called with MiXCR into one record per CDR3 protein. The table shows around 450,000 distinct CDR3 sequences, with 11% occurring only once. With 0 bases removed from V and 0 bases from J, the gap between germline ends came to 9 bases. The CDR3 runs 15 residues. The germline gives CDR1 SGHNT, CDR2 YYREEE (reference sequence). Many counts were recorded for this clonotype. The antigen remains unidentified. The clonotype was recovered from a human donor in good health (CMV status not recorded). Some clones in this sample may be carry-over from other donors' samples. This sequence joins TRBV5-4 and TRBJ1-1; D not certain. The sample was PBMCs. The CDR3 DNA is TGTGCCAGCAGCTTGGAGAACGCTATGAACACTGAAGCTTTCTTT. Its protein is CASSLENAMNTEAFF.